This T cell receptor (beta chain) emerged from a study of T cell repertoires in cytomegalovirus infection. Germline CDR1 and CDR2: SGHAT and FQNNGV. The V end was cut by 4 bases, the J end by 10 bases, with 11 bases between. This CDR3 contains 13 residues. TCRdb recomputed calls from the reads with MiXCR, one row per CDR3 protein. The sample includes approximately 250,000 distinct CDR3 sequences, approximately 9.1% of them seen just once. J is TRBJ1-6 and V is TRBV11-2, with no clear D. Sequencing used PBMCs. The sequence derives from a human donor in good health (CMV status not recorded). Some clones in this sample may be carry-over from other donors' samples. Here the CDR3 reads CASSSASGSPLHF. The CDR3 DNA reads as TGTGCCAGCAGCTCCGCCTCTGGCTCACCCCTCCACTTT.